These 15 T cell receptor beta chains originate from one sample sequenced in a study of T-cell memory formation after mild COVID-19. TCRdb redid the calling of the 5' RACE reads with MiXCR, one entry per CDR3 protein. Among about 350,000 distinct CDR3 sequences listed, 13% to 15% were seen once. The sample was PBMCs or a T cell subset sorted from them (not recorded which). Source of these receptors: a man between 18 and 35 years old who had mild COVID-19 (a few samples of this study predate the infection). Cell type and time point are not known.

This clonotype appeared many times. The J gene is TRBJ2-3, the V gene TRBV5-5, with 9 bases fitting TRBD2. This CDR3 is built from 16 residues. CDR1 is SGHKS and CDR2 is YYEKEE in the germline V gene (reference sequence). The trim removed 0 bases at V and 6 bases at J, leaving 8 bases unmatched. The chain's CDR3 is CASSLEAGGWTDTQYF. The DNA for the CDR3 is TGTGCCAGCAGCTTGGAAGCGGGGGGCTGGACTGATACGCAGTATTTT. The whole variable domain, remainder taken from reference TRBV5-5 and TRBJ2-3, is DAGVTQSPTHLIKTRGQQVTLRCSPISGHKSVSWYQQVLGQGPQFIFQYYEKEERGRGNFPDRFSARQFPNYSSELNVNALLLGDSALYLCASSLEAGGWTDTQYFGPGTRLTVL.

V gene TRBV9 combines with J gene TRBJ2-7; D is perhaps TRBD1 (6 bases). Trimming stripped 7 bases from V and 7 bases from J, with 24 bases between. The germline V gene encodes CDR1 SGDLS and CDR2 YYNGEE. This CDR3 contains 15 residues. The CDR3: CASVTPRPGHEEQYV. For the CDR3, the DNA is TGTGCCAGCGTTACCCCGAGACCGGGACATGAGGAGCAGTACGTC.

This clonotype was seen only a few times. The rearrangement uses TRBV5-1 and TRBJ2-1; 7 nucleotides line up with TRBD2. CDR3 length: 12 amino acids. The germline V gene encodes CDR1 SGHRS and CDR2 YFSETQ. Trimming took 3 bases from V and 10 from J; bases not matched to a gene: 4. The CDR3 DNA is TGCGCCAGCAGCTGGGACTATGGGGAGCAGTTCTTC. Encoded protein: CASSWDYGEQFF.

This sequence joins TRBV6-2 or TRBV6-3 and TRBJ2-1; the match to TRBD2 covers 10 bases. In germline, CDR1 is MNHEY, CDR2 SVGEGT. The CDR3 is made up of 16 amino acids. The trim removed 2 bases at V and 2 bases at J, leaving 3 bases unmatched. CDR3 nucleotides: TGTGCCAGCAGTTACGCTAGCGGGGGAACCTACAATGAGCAGTTCTTC. Its protein is CASSYASGGTYNEQFF.

This clonotype was detected only a few times. J is TRBJ2-7 and V is TRBV3-1; 13 bases are shared with TRBD2. The CDR3 totals 16 residues. V lost 3 bases, J lost 6 bases, and 8 bases stayed unmatched. Germline values: CDR1 LGHDT, CDR2 YNNKEL (reference sequence). CDR3 in amino acids: CASSHSTSGGAREQYF. The CDR3 nucleotides read TGTGCCAGCAGCCATTCTACTAGCGGGGGGGCACGCGAGCAGTACTTC.

This clonotype has more than one count but fewer than ten. The chain employs TRBV15 and TRBJ2-5; 9 bases are shared with TRBD1. With V trimmed by 0 bases and J by 4 bases, 9 bases remained unmatched. CDR1 is LNHNV and CDR2 is YYDKDF in the germline V gene (reference sequence). The CDR3 length is 17 residues. In DNA, the CDR3 is TGTGCCACCAGCAGAGATCGGGACAGGGTAGAAGGAGAGACCCAGTACTTC. Translating gives CATSRDRDRVEGETQYF.

In this sample, this clonotype turned up a few times. This sequence joins TRBV10-3 and TRBJ2-7; TRBD1 aligns across 9 bases. Germline loops: CDR1 ENHRY, CDR2 SYGVKD. This CDR3 region has 14 residues. Trimming at V came to 2 bases and at J to 4 bases, leaving 3 bases not matched to a gene. The CDR3, as DNA: TGTGCCATCAGTGAGGGACAGGGGCCTTACGAGCAGTACGTC. Its protein is CAISEGQGPYEQYV.

This clonotype has more than one count but fewer than ten. This CDR3 is CATESTDNNEQFF. CDR3 in DNA: TGTGCCACCGAGTCGACAGACAACAATGAGCAGTTCTTC. The rearrangement joins TRBV24-1 to TRBJ2-1, with D possibly matching TRBD1 (5 bases). Trimming removed 9 bases from V and 5 bases from J, with 13 bases in between. Germline lookup yields CDR1 KGHDR and CDR2 SFDVKD. CDR3 length: 13 amino acids.

This clonotype was recorded at least ten times. The chain is built from TRBV12-3 or TRBV12-4 and TRBJ2-5, with D uncertain. Trimming took off 2 bases at V and 3 bases at J, with 10 bases between the two ends. The CDR3 is made up of 14 amino acids. In DNA, the CDR3 is TGTGCCAGCAGTTTACGGCGGTCGAAAGAGACCCAGTACTTC. Encoded protein: CASSLRRSKETQYF.

The genes are TRBV21-1 and TRBJ1-1; the table assigns TRBD1, which was not confirmed against the DNA. TRBV21-1 is deemed a pseudogene. The CDR3 is 11 amino acids. CDR3 nucleotides: TGTGCCAGCAGCAGGGGGATGGAAGCTTTCTTT. It codes for CASSRGMEAFF.

This clonotype appeared many times. The CDR3 spells CASSSRGRGDIQYF. The CDR3 DNA sequence: TGTGCCAGCAGTTCGAGGGGTAGAGGGGACATTCAGTACTTC. The chain couples TRBV6-5 to TRBJ2-4; D may be TRBD1 or TRBD2 (5 bases each). Trimming shortened V by 4 bases and J by 8 bases, and 15 bases separated the two germline ends. This CDR3 spans 14 amino acids. The germline V gene has CDR1 MNHEY and CDR2 SVGAGI.

Only a few counts were recorded for this clonotype. V and J are TRBV6-2 or TRBV6-3 and TRBJ2-1, with 12 bases that match TRBD2. Germline V gives CDR1 MNHEY, CDR2 SVGEGT. V lost 5 bases to trimming and J lost 9 bases; unmatched junction nucleotides: 8. The CDR3 length is 15 residues. CDR3 in amino acids: CASSAASGGAFEQFF. The CDR3 bases are TGTGCCAGCAGTGCCGCTAGCGGGGGGGCCTTTGAGCAGTTCTTC.

This rearrangement joins TRBV15 to TRBJ2-1; D possibly corresponds to TRBD2 (6 bases). Germline CDR1 and CDR2: LNHNV and YYDKDF (reference sequence). The CDR3 runs to 15 residues. The V end lost 7 bases, the J end lost 4 bases, and 17 bases lay between the germline ends. CDR3 sequence reads: CATTRGGAGYNEQFF. The CDR3 DNA reads as TGTGCCACCACCCGAGGAGGGGCGGGGTACAATGAGCAGTTCTTC.

The chain couples TRBV7-9 to TRBJ1-5; no reliable D call. Germline CDR1 SEHNR, CDR2 FQNEAQ (reference sequence). This CDR3 is built from 15 residues. V lost 5 bases and J 1 base, leaving 12 bases between the germline ends. CDR3 DNA: TGTGCCAGCAGCCCCTCGGGGAGGAGCAATCAGCCCCAGCATTTT. Translating it yields CASSPSGRSNQPQHF.

The genes are TRBV27 and TRBJ1-5; possibly TRBD1 for D (5 bases). Trimming removed 7 bases from V and 1 base from J, with 11 bases in between. From germline, CDR1 is MNHEY and CDR2 SMNVEV (reference sequence). CDR3 length equals 14 residues. The CDR3 DNA reads TGTGCCAGCAACCCAGGGCAGAGCAATCAGCCCCAGCATTTT. This gives the protein CASNPGQSNQPQHF.